Following are 18 T cell receptor beta chains from one sample sequenced in a study of cytomegalovirus exposure and HLA in healthy donors. TCRdb's copy holds only in-frame clones and misses some; the assay was immunoSEQ multiplex PCR. Here the sample spans some 240,000 clones, around four fifths being singletons. Specimen: PBMCs. The origin of the receptors is a woman younger than 35 in good health and CMV-seronegative.

The chain uses TRBV30 and TRBJ1-1; TRBD1 agrees at 7 bases. CDR1 is GTSNPN and CDR2 is SVGIG in the germline V gene (reference sequence). This CDR3 has 13 residues. Trimming took 8 bases from V and 0 from J; bases not matched to a gene: 6. The CDR3 nucleotides are TGTGCCGCCAGGACAGGAGTGAACACTGAAGCTTTCTTT. Protein: CAARTGVNTEAFF.

The chain recombines TRBV5-6 with TRBJ2-2, with 10 bases lining up with TRBD2. The CDR3 totals 16 residues. Germline trimming cut 0 bases from V and 6 bases from J; bases unmatched to any gene: 5. Germline V gives CDR1 SGHDT, CDR2 YYEEEE. The CDR3 loop reads CASSLALAGDAGELFF. CDR3 in DNA: TGTGCCAGCAGCTTGGCCCTAGCGGGAGACGCCGGGGAGCTGTTTTTT.

The chain employs TRBV7-2 and TRBJ1-2, with D possibly TRBD1 on 5 matching bases. The CDR3 extends over 14 amino acids. The germline V gene has CDR1 SGHTA and CDR2 FQGNSA. Trimming removed 6 bases from V and 8 bases from J, with 19 bases in between. CDR3 coding DNA: TGTGCCAGCAGTTATACCCGCGGGGGAAGGGGCTACACCTTC. It translates to CASSYTRGGRGYTF. The full variable domain, in which reference TRBV7-2 and TRBJ1-2 provide the parts outside the CDR3, is GAGVSQSPSNKVTEKGKDVELRCDPISGHTALYWYRQSLGQGLEFLIYFQGNSAPDKSGLPSDRFSAERTGGSVSTLTIQRTQQEDSAVYLCASSYTRGGRGYTFGSGTRLTVV.

This chain uses TRBV6-1 with TRBJ2-7; weak D call: TRBD1 (6 bases). Trimming removed 2 bases from V and 2 bases from J, with 7 bases in between. Germline V gives CDR1 MNHNS, CDR2 SASEGT. There are 13 residues in the CDR3. In DNA form, the CDR3 reads TGTGCCAGCAGTGAATGGGACACCTACGAGCAGTACTTC. Its protein product is CASSEWDTYEQYF.

The J gene is TRBJ2-4, the V gene TRBV13; unclear D gene. Trimming cost V 3 bases and J 1 base, with 7 bases left between them. The CDR3 sequence is 14 residues long. The germline V gene has CDR1 PRHDT and CDR2 FYEKMQ (reference sequence). CDR3 protein: CASSFQRAKNIQYF. The CDR3 coding sequence is TGTGCCAGCAGCTTTCAGAGGGCCAAAAACATTCAGTACTTC. Looking up the rest from reference TRBV13 and TRBJ2-4 gives the full variable domain: AAGVIQSPRHLIKEKRETATLKCYPIPRHDTVYWYQQGPGQDPQFLISFYEKMQSDKGSIPDRFSAQQFSDYHSELNMSSLELGDSALYFCASSFQRAKNIQYFGAGTRLSVL.

This chain links TRBV5-4 with TRBJ2-7; the D is unclear. This CDR3 has 13 amino acids. Germline loops: CDR1 SGHNT, CDR2 YYREEE (reference sequence). V lost 4 bases to trimming and J lost 11 bases, with 19 bases between them. CDR3 in amino acids: CASSQAGISPEYF. In DNA form, the CDR3 reads TGTGCCAGCAGCCAAGCTGGGATATCCCCGGAGTACTTC. Full variable domain (missing parts from reference TRBV5-4 and TRBJ2-7): ETGVTQSPTHLIKTRGQQVTLRCSSQSGHNTVSWYQQALGQGPQFIFQYYREEENGRGNFPPRFSGLQFPNYSSELNVNALELDDSALYLCASSQAGISPEYFGPGTRLTVT.

The rearrangement links TRBV6-1 to TRBJ1-5; perhaps TRBD1 as D (5 bases). Trimming removed 5 bases at V and 0 bases at J, with 8 bases between. The germline gives CDR1 MNHNS, CDR2 SASEGT. This CDR3 has 14 residues. The CDR3 bases are TGTGCCAGCAGTAAGAGGGGTAGCAATCAGCCCCAGCATTTT. It codes for CASSKRGSNQPQHF.

This clone turned up a few times. This chain uses TRBV5-1 with TRBJ2-3; D might be TRBD1 or TRBD2, each matching 5 bases. The germline V and J ends were trimmed by 4 bases and 0 bases, with 9 bases remaining between them. Germline CDR1 is SGHRS and CDR2 is YFSETQ. The CDR3 is made up of 14 amino acids. This chain's CDR3 is CASSGGESTDTQYF. The CDR3, as DNA: TGCGCCAGCAGCGGGGGTGAGAGCACAGATACGCAGTATTTT. Using reference TRBV5-1 and TRBJ2-3 for the parts outside the CDR3, the full variable domain is KAGVTQTPRYLIKTRGQQVTLSCSPISGHRSVSWYQQTPGQGLQFLFEYFSETQRNKGNFPGRFSGRQFSNSRSEMNVSTLELGDSALYLCASSGGESTDTQYFGPGTRLTVL.

The chain carries TRBV6-5 and TRBJ2-7; TRBD1 aligns across 9 bases. The CDR3 runs 14 residues. CDR1 and CDR2 (germline): MNHEY, SVGAGI. V gave up 2 bases and J gave up 6 bases; unmatched junction bases: 5. The CDR3 coding sequence is TGTGCCAGCAGTTACACAGGGGGCTCGACCGAGCAGTACTTC. Protein product: CASSYTGGSTEQYF.

The genes are TRBV7-2 and TRBJ1-5, with TRBD1 matching over 9 bases. The CDR3 totals 15 residues. Germline CDR1 and CDR2: SGHTA and FQGNSA. Losses at the gene ends were 1 base for V and 4 bases for J; bases not matched to a gene: 2. CDR3 coding DNA: TGTGCCAGCAGCTTAGGTGGGACAGGGAATCAGCCCCAGCATTTT. Protein sequence: CASSLGGTGNQPQHF.

J is TRBJ1-4 and V is TRBV6-1; tentative D call: TRBD1 (6 bases). The CDR3 totals 15 residues. V lost 2 bases to trimming and J lost 8 bases, with 15 bases between them. Germline CDR1 and CDR2: MNHNS and SASEGT. CDR3 region: CASSESGGQGEKLFF. DNA of the CDR3: TGTGCCAGCAGTGAAAGCGGGGGCCAGGGAGAAAAACTGTTTTTT.

The CDR3 reads CAIIGDIGLNTGELFF. In DNA form, the CDR3 reads TGTGCCATCATCGGAGATATCGGGCTGAACACCGGGGAGCTGTTTTTT. V usage is TRBV10-3 and J usage is TRBJ2-2, with D hard to call. The CDR3 is 16 amino acids. The ends were cut back, 7 bases at V and 1 base at J, with 16 bases in the middle. The germline CDR1 and CDR2 sequences are ENHRY and SYGVKD.

The chain employs TRBV4-1 and TRBJ2-7; a weak D match, TRBD2 (7 bases). Germline CDR1 is MGHRA and CDR2 is YSYEKL. The CDR3 is made up of 16 amino acids. V was cut by 0 bases and J by 3 bases, with 15 bases left in between. CDR3 sequence reads: CASSQEPGGQVYEQYF. The CDR3 DNA follows: TGCGCCAGCAGCCAAGAACCGGGGGGACAAGTCTACGAGCAGTACTTC.

The V gene is TRBV15, the J gene TRBJ2-7; 8 bases line up with TRBD1. Losses at the gene ends were 3 bases for V and 2 bases for J; bases not matched to a gene: 6. The CDR3 loop spans 15 amino acids. Per germline, CDR1 LNHNV and CDR2 YYDKDF (reference sequence). The CDR3 coding sequence is TGTGCCACCAGCAGGGAAAGACAGGGGACCTACGAGCAGTACTTC. Translated: CATSRERQGTYEQYF.

The V and J genes are TRBV9 and TRBJ2-2, with D tentatively TRBD2 (6 bases). There are 14 residues in the CDR3. Trimming left V 3 bases short and J 7 bases short, with 13 bases between. Germline loops: CDR1 SGDLS, CDR2 YYNGEE. CDR3 nucleotide sequence: TGTGCCAGCAGCGCCGGGACTCTGGGCGGGGAGCTGTTTTTT. Protein product: CASSAGTLGGELFF.

The V gene is TRBV2, the J gene TRBJ1-2, with a tentative D call TRBD1 (5 bases). V was cut by 3 bases and J by 4 bases, with 9 bases left in between. This CDR3 contains 13 residues. The germline V gene encodes CDR1 SNHLY and CDR2 FYNNEI. The CDR3 is CASSDQGGYGYTF. CDR3 coding DNA: TGTGCCAGCAGTGATCAGGGAGGCTATGGCTACACCTTC.

This sequence joins TRBV27 and TRBJ1-2; 7 bases agree with TRBD1. The J segment lost 6 bases and the V segment lost 4 bases, leaving 20 bases of the junction unmatched. CDR3 length: 18 amino acids. From germline, CDR1 is MNHEY and CDR2 SMNVEV (reference sequence). The CDR3 DNA sequence: TGTGCCAGCAGTTCCTCGACAGGGCCAGTATTCACTGGGGATGGCTACACCTTC. Translating gives CASSSSTGPVFTGDGYTF.

The genes are TRBV4-1 and TRBJ2-5; D is possibly TRBD2 (6 bases). The germline gives CDR1 MGHRA, CDR2 YSYEKL. The V gene lost 0 bases and the J gene lost 4 bases, with 9 bases spanning the gap. The CDR3 totals 14 residues. In DNA form, the CDR3 reads TGCGCCAGCAGCCAAGATCCCGGGGGAGAGACCCAGTACTTC. Translated, it gives CASSQDPGGETQYF.